The 27 T cell receptor beta chains below all came from one sample that was sequenced in a study of T cell repertoires in cytomegalovirus infection. MiXCR was run by TCRdb on the reads, yielding one entry per CDR3 protein. The sample carries about 770,000 distinct CDR3 sequences, about 28% recorded once. For these TCRs, the target antigens are not known. The sequencing used cultured CD8+ T cells from PBMCs, collected from culture after CMV antigen stimulation. All receptors come from a human donor in good health (CMV status not recorded). Some clones in this sample may be carry-over from other donors' samples.

This chain connects TRBV27 to TRBJ1-2; 7 nucleotides match TRBD1. The J segment lost 9 bases and the V segment lost 5 bases, leaving 12 bases of the junction unmatched. Germline CDR1 MNHEY, CDR2 SMNVEV (reference sequence). This CDR3 spans 14 amino acids. CDR3 region: CASSPTRYRGRYTF. CDR3 in DNA: TGTGCCAGCAGTCCAACCCGCTACAGGGGTCGCTACACCTTC.

This chain links TRBV9 with TRBJ2-3; 7 nucleotides line up with TRBD1. After removal of 4 bases from V and 8 bases from J, the junction contained 10 bases not matched to a gene. Looked up from germline, CDR1 is SGDLS and CDR2 is YYNGEE. The CDR3 runs 14 residues. For the CDR3, the DNA is TGTGCCAGCAGCAAAGAGGGGGCTTTGCGTACGCAGTATTTT. Translation gives CASSKEGALRTQYF.

The chain has TRBV11-2 and TRBJ1-1; TRBD1 is a possible D gene (6 bases). The germline V gene has CDR1 SGHAT and CDR2 FQNNGV. This CDR3 comprises 11 residues. The V and J ends lost 6 bases and 10 bases respectively, with 12 bases between them. CDR3 region: CASSRTGRAFF. In DNA form, the CDR3 reads TGTGCCAGCAGTCGAACAGGGAGAGCTTTCTTT.

This clonotype was recorded a few times. Germline is not matched at one junction end, which may reflect a read error. The rearrangement joins TRBV7-9 to TRBJ1-1; tentative D call: TRBD1 (5 bases). Germline V gives CDR1 SEHNR, CDR2 FQNEAQ (reference sequence). The CDR3 runs 12 residues. CDR3 region: CASSLAGTPPLF. CDR3 nucleotides: TGTGCCAGCAGCTTAGCCGGGACGCCGCCCCTCTTT. Full variable domain (missing parts from reference TRBV7-9 and TRBJ1-1): DTGVSQNPRHKITKRGQNVTFRCDPISEHNRLYWYRQTLGQGPEFLTYFQNEAQLEKSRLLSDRFSAERPKGSFSTLEIQRTEQGDSAMYLCASSLAGTPPLFGQGTRLTVV.

V usage is TRBV20-1 and J usage is TRBJ1-1; D unresolved. Trimming removed 0 bases from V and 11 bases from J, with 13 bases in between. Germline CDR1 is DFQATT and CDR2 is SNEGSKA (reference sequence). CDR3 size: 12 residues. CDR3 sequence: CSARDVDRWAFF. CDR3 in DNA: TGCAGTGCTAGAGATGTTGACCGGTGGGCTTTCTTT.

This sequence joins TRBV6-2 or TRBV6-3 and TRBJ2-5; D is perhaps TRBD1 (5 bases). The V end was cut by 3 bases, the J end by 1 base, with 12 bases between. CDR1 and CDR2 from the germline V gene are MNHEY and SVGEGT. CDR3 length equals 15 residues. The chain's CDR3 is CASSYVEGVQETQYF. CDR3 nucleotide sequence: TGTGCCAGCAGTTATGTGGAAGGGGTCCAAGAGACCCAGTACTTC.

This clonotype was detected only a few times. V and J are TRBV5-4 and TRBJ2-4; D may be TRBD2 (6 bases). V was shortened by 4 bases and J by 7 bases, with 21 bases between the two germline ends. This CDR3 has 16 amino acids. Germline V gene sequence: CDR1 SGHNT, CDR2 YYREEE (reference sequence). CDR3 DNA: TGTGCCAGCAGCCCACATCCTCCGGGGGAGCATAACATTCAGTACTTC. Protein: CASSPHPPGEHNIQYF.

This clonotype turned up a few times. The rearrangement joins TRBV19 to TRBJ2-1; D unclear. The CDR3 runs 15 residues. The germline V gene encodes CDR1 LNHDA and CDR2 SQIVND (reference sequence). The germline V and J ends were trimmed by 3 bases and 0 bases, with 9 bases remaining between them. The CDR3 nucleotides read TGTGCCAGTAGTATTGGAGCCCCCTCCTACAATGAGCAGTTCTTC. Its protein is CASSIGAPSYNEQFF.

This clonotype was seen a few times. The V gene is TRBV12-3 or TRBV12-4, the J gene TRBJ2-7; possibly TRBD1 or TRBD2 for D (5 bases each). The CDR3 has 14 residues. V was pared by 3 bases and J by 0 bases, with 9 bases between. DNA of the CDR3: TGTGCCAGCAGTTTGTGGGGGAACTCCTACGAGCAGTACTTC. Translating gives CASSLWGNSYEQYF.

The chain carries TRBV6-5 and TRBJ2-3; 7 bases line up with TRBD2. Germline assignment: CDR1 MNHEY and CDR2 SVGAGI. The CDR3 has 14 amino acids. The J segment lost 4 bases and the V segment lost 7 bases, leaving 8 bases of the junction unmatched. The CDR3 loop reads CASTGGWGADTQYF. The DNA for the CDR3 is TGTGCCAGCACGGGGGGATGGGGCGCAGATACGCAGTATTTT.

This clonotype was detected ten times or more. The CDR3 spells CASSQTGGLYSNQPQHF. CDR3 nucleotide sequence: TGTGCCAGCAGCCAGACAGGGGGCCTTTATAGCAATCAGCCCCAGCATTTT. The rearrangement joins TRBV7-2 to TRBJ1-5, with 10 positions matching TRBD1. The germline gives CDR1 SGHTA, CDR2 FQGNSA. V shed 5 bases and J 0 bases; nucleotides not matched to a gene: 7. The CDR3 runs 17 residues.

The rearrangement joins TRBV5-5 to TRBJ2-4; 7 positions agree with TRBD1. Germline V gene sequence: CDR1 SGHKS, CDR2 YYEKEE (reference sequence). The CDR3 extends over 13 amino acids. Trimming removed 0 bases from V and 11 bases from J; junction bases left unmatched: 5. The CDR3 DNA reads TGTGCCAGCAGCTTGGAGGGGCAGGGGGTTCAGTACTTC. This gives the protein CASSLEGQGVQYF. Complete variable domain (other parts from reference TRBV5-5 and TRBJ2-4): DAGVTQSPTHLIKTRGQQVTLRCSPISGHKSVSWYQQVLGQGPQFIFQYYEKEERGRGNFPDRFSARQFPNYSSELNVNALLLGDSALYLCASSLEGQGVQYFGAGTRLSVL.

A note on this clonotype: This sequence may be a read error, since a much larger clone differs from it by one base. This chain uses TRBV7-2 with TRBJ2-2, with 7 bases aligning to TRBD2. CDR1 is SGHTA, CDR2 FQGNSA, per germline. CDR3 length: 14 amino acids. CDR3 coding DNA: TGTGTCAGCAGCTTTTGGGGGGGTTCCGGGGAGCTGTTTTTT. This encodes CVSSFWGGSGELFF.

The CDR3 bases are TGCGCCAGCAGCCCGTGGGACGCGAACACCGGGGAGCTGTTTTTT. Translated, it gives CASSPWDANTGELFF. This chain connects TRBV4-3 to TRBJ2-2, with D perhaps assigned TRBD1 or TRBD2 (5 bases each). Germline assignment: CDR1 LGHNA and CDR2 YSLEER. This CDR3 spans 15 amino acids. The ends were cut back, 4 bases at V and 0 bases at J, with 9 bases in the middle.

V is TRBV20-1 and J is TRBJ2-7; D not resolved. V dropped 3 bases and J dropped 0 bases, with 12 bases sitting between them. This CDR3 is 14 amino acids long. Per germline, CDR1 DFQATT and CDR2 SNEGSKA (reference sequence). CDR3 nucleotide sequence: TGCAGTGCTAGCTGGCCCTCAAGCTCCTACGAGCAGTACTTC. Encoded protein: CSASWPSSSYEQYF.

This chain uses TRBV5-4 with TRBJ2-5; D possibly matches TRBD1 or TRBD2 (6 bases each). V dropped 3 bases and J dropped 4 bases, with 22 bases sitting between them. The CDR3 is made up of 17 amino acids. CDR1 and CDR2 from the germline V gene are SGHNT and YYREEE (reference sequence). The CDR3 loop is CASSSADGQLGGETQYF. CDR3 coding DNA: TGTGCCAGCAGCTCCGCAGACGGACAGTTGGGAGGAGAGACCCAGTACTTC.

This clonotype has just a few counts. The V call is TRBV7-6, the J call TRBJ2-1, with D perhaps TRBD1 or TRBD2 (5 bases each). The CDR3 covers 17 residues. The germline V gene encodes CDR1 SGHVS and CDR2 FNYEAQ. Trimming stripped 2 bases from V and 7 bases from J, with 21 bases between. CDR3 in DNA: TGTGCCAGCAGCTTATATAGCCTCGGGGCTGGTAAGAATGAGCAGTTCTTC. Protein sequence: CASSLYSLGAGKNEQFF.

V and J are TRBV5-1 and TRBJ1-1; the match to TRBD1 covers 11 bases. With 0 bases clipped from V and 5 bases from J, the junction kept 3 bases outside the gene matches. CDR1 is SGHRS, CDR2 YFSETQ, per germline. The CDR3 contains 15 residues. This CDR3 reads CASSLADRGLTEAFF. The CDR3 DNA is TGCGCCAGCAGCTTGGCGGACAGGGGGCTTACTGAAGCTTTCTTT. The full variable domain, completed using reference TRBV5-1 and TRBJ1-1, is KAGVTQTPRYLIKTRGQQVTLSCSPISGHRSVSWYQQTPGQGLQFLFEYFSETQRNKGNFPGRFSGRQFSNSRSEMNVSTLELGDSALYLCASSLADRGLTEAFFGQGTRLTVV.

This clonotype was seen repeatedly, ten times or more. This chain joins TRBV7-2 and TRBJ2-3; D might be TRBD1 or TRBD2, each matching 7 bases. CDR3 size: 18 residues. Looked up from germline, CDR1 is SGHTA and CDR2 is FQGNSA. Trimming removed 5 bases from V and 3 bases from J, with 24 bases in between. The DNA of the CDR3 is TGTGCCAGCAGCATCGACCCCAATAGACAGGGAGGGACAGATACGCAGTATTTT. Translation gives CASSIDPNRQGGTDTQYF. The entire variable domain, with the rest obtained from reference TRBV7-2 and TRBJ2-3, is as follows: GAGVSQSPSNKVTEKGKDVELRCDPISGHTALYWYRQSLGQGLEFLIYFQGNSAPDKSGLPSDRFSAERTGGSVSTLTIQRTQQEDSAVYLCASSIDPNRQGGTDTQYFGPGTRLTVL.

V is TRBV3-1 and J is TRBJ2-1, with TRBD1 identical over 7 bases. The germline CDR1 and CDR2 sequences are LGHDT and YNNKEL (reference sequence). The CDR3 is 17 amino acids. The V segment lost 1 base and the J segment 8 bases; nucleotides outside the gene matches: 14. CDR3 sequence reads: CASSQGKTGHLRDEQFF. In DNA, the CDR3 is TGTGCCAGCAGCCAAGGAAAGACAGGGCACCTTAGGGATGAGCAGTTCTTC.

The J gene is TRBJ2-7, the V gene TRBV2; maybe TRBD1 (5 bases). This CDR3 region has 13 residues. V lost 10 bases and J lost 4, with 17 bases in between. In germline, CDR1 is SNHLY, CDR2 FYNNEI. As DNA, the CDR3 is TGTGCCACCATGACAGTAAGGCTATACGAGCAGTACGTC. Translating gives CATMTVRLYEQYV.

This clonotype showed up just a few times. The chain joins TRBV12-3 or TRBV12-4 to TRBJ2-1, with D perhaps TRBD1 (5 bases). This CDR3 is built from 17 residues. The V gene lost 6 bases and the J gene lost 5 bases, with 23 bases spanning the gap. This chain's CDR3 is CASRLTGDPIPHNEQFF. Written as DNA, the CDR3 is TGTGCCAGCAGACTTACAGGTGATCCCATCCCACACAATGAGCAGTTCTTC.

This clonotype was recorded at least ten times. This chain links TRBV2 with TRBJ1-4; D possibly corresponds to TRBD1 (6 bases). Germline V lookup: CDR1 SNHLY, CDR2 FYNNEI. This CDR3 is built from 14 residues. V lost 5 bases, J lost 7 bases, and 14 bases lay in between. The CDR3 is CASSPQGRGEKLFF. The CDR3 nucleotides are TGTGCCAGCAGTCCACAGGGCCGGGGTGAAAAACTGTTTTTT. Using reference TRBV2 and TRBJ1-4 for the parts outside the CDR3, the full variable domain is EPEVTQTPSHQVTQMGQEVILRCVPISNHLYFYWYRQILGQKVEFLVSFYNNEISEKSEIFDDQFSVERPDGSNFTLKIRSTKLEDSAMYFCASSPQGRGEKLFFGSGTQLSVL.

The chain employs TRBV6-2 or TRBV6-3 and TRBJ1-5; TRBD1 aligns across 7 bases. Germline CDR1 MNHEY, CDR2 SVGEGT. The ends lost 0 bases at V and 7 bases at J; junction bases unmatched: 3. The CDR3 totals 14 residues. CDR3 protein: CASSYSDRAQPQHF. The CDR3 nucleotides are TGTGCCAGCAGTTACTCCGACAGGGCGCAGCCCCAGCATTTT.

This clonotype was counted many times. This sequence joins TRBV15 and TRBJ2-4, with D possibly being TRBD2 (7 bases). V lost 0 bases to trimming and J lost 7 bases, with 19 bases between them. This CDR3 comprises 17 residues. Per the germline V gene, CDR1 is LNHNV and CDR2 is YYDKDF (reference sequence). This CDR3 reads CATSRDRGGGAGNIQYF. CDR3 in DNA: TGTGCCACCAGCAGAGATAGGGGGGGGGGAGCCGGGAACATTCAGTACTTC.

V gene TRBV4-2 combines with J gene TRBJ2-3; 9 bases line up with TRBD2. This CDR3 spans 16 amino acids. Germline CDR1 reads LGHNA; CDR2 reads YNFKEQ. V gave up 1 base and J gave up 3 bases; unmatched junction bases: 5. CDR3 DNA: TGTGCCAGCAGCCAAGTTGGCGGGGGGGCAACAGATACGCAGTATTTT. Amino acids: CASSQVGGGATDTQYF.

The rearrangement joins TRBV12-3 or TRBV12-4 to TRBJ2-7; D unresolved. This CDR3 comprises 12 residues. Trimming cost V 6 bases and J 3 bases, with 9 bases left between them. This CDR3 reads CASRVAGYEQYF. For the CDR3, the DNA is TGTGCCAGCAGGGTGGCAGGCTACGAGCAGTACTTC.